The TCR beta chain described here comes from a study of T cells in Graves' hyperthyroidism and ophthalmopathy. Study results and caveats: In simple terms, a model built on 13 V-J features told ophthalmopathy apart from stable hyperthyroidism. The blood repertoire included most of the expanded thyroid clonotypes above 0.001.

This CDR3 contains 13 residues. Trimming left V 4 bases short and J 10 bases short, with 12 bases between. In germline, CDR1 is SGHRS, CDR2 YFSETQ. Amplification of TCR beta CDR3 regions used RNA as the template. TCR CDR3 underwent first-round RT-PCR with the HTBI primer set. TCRdb redid the calling of the multiplex PCR reads with MiXCR, one entry per CDR3 protein. The sample has about 26,000 distinct CDR3 sequences; less than 45% are singletons. This clonotype showed up just a few times. Its antigen is as yet unknown. The receptor was derived from a woman younger than 45 with Graves' hyperthyroidism. The V call is TRBV5-1, the J call TRBJ1-6, with a tentative D call TRBD1 (5 bases). Sequenced sample: blood. DNA of the CDR3: TGCGCCAGCAGCCGGGACCTACCGTCACCCCTCCACTTT. This encodes CASSRDLPSPLHF.